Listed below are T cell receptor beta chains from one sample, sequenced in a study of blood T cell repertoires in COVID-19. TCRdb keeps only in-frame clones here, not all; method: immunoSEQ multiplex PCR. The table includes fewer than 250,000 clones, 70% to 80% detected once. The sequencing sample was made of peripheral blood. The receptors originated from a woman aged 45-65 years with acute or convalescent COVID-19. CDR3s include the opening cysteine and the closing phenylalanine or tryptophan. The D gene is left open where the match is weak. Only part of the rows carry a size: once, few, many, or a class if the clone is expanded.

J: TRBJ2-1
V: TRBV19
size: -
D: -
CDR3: CASSISGLPEQFF
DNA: TGTGCCAGTAGTATAAGCGGCCTCCCTGAGCAGTTCTTC

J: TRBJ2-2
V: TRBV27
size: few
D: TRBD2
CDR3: CASTASGPGAGELFF
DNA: TGTGCCAGCACCGCTAGCGGGCCCGGGGCCGGGGAGCTGTTTTTT

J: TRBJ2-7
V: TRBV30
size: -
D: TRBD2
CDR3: CAWRWGGGNYEQYF
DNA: TGTGCCTGGAGGTGGGGGGGAGGAAACTACGAGCAGTACTTC

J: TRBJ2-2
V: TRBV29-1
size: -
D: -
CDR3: CSSQYGNGELFF
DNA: TGCAGCTCCCAATACGGGAACGGGGAGCTGTTTTTT

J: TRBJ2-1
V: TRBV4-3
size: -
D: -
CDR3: CASSYLPTGGNFQDEQFF
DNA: TGCGCCAGCAGCTACCTGCCTACGGGGGGCAATTTTCAAGATGAGCAGTTCTTC

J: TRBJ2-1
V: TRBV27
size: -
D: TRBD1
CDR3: CASSLSGDRTYNEQFF
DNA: TGTGCCAGCAGTTTATCCGGGGACAGGACCTACAATGAGCAGTTCTTC

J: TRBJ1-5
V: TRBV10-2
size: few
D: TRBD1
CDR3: CASSEENWWTGRGNQPQHF
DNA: TGCGCCAGCAGTGAGGAAAATTGGTGGACAGGGAGAGGGAATCAGCCCCAGCATTTT

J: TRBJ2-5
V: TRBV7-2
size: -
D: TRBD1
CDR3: CASIPDRFFETQYF
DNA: TGTGCCAGCATCCCGGACAGGTTCTTTGAGACCCAGTACTTC

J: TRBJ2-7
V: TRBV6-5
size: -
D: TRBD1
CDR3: CASTVTGGSYEQYF
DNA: TGTGCCAGCACCGTAACAGGGGGCTCCTACGAGCAGTACTTC

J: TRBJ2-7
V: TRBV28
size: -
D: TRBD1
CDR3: CASSLTGYYEQYF
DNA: TGTGCCAGCAGTTTGACAGGGTACTACGAGCAGTACTTC

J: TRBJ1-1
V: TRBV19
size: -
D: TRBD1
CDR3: CATRDRDSLNTEAFF
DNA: TGTGCCACCCGGGACAGGGATTCTTTGAACACTGAAGCTTTCTTT

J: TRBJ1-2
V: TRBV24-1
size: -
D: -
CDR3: CATSRANYGYTF
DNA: TGTGCCACCTCGAGAGCTAACTATGGCTACACCTTC

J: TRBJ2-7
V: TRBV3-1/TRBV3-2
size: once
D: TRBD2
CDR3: CASSQVSGGLSYEQYF
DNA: TGTGCCAGCAGCCAAGTCAGCGGGGGGCTCTCCTACGAGCAGTACTTC

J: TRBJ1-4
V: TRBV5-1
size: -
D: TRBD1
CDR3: CASSLAPPGGGGATNEKLFF
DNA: TGCGCCAGCAGCTTGGCCCCTCCAGGGGGCGGAGGTGCAACTAATGAAAAACTGTTTTTT

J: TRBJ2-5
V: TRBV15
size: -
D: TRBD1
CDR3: CATSGGTGPQETQYF
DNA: TGTGCCACCAGCGGAGGGACAGGCCCACAAGAGACCCAGTACTTC

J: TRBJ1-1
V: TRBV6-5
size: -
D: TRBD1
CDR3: CASSTRQGQDTEAFF
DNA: TGTGCCAGCAGTACCCGACAGGGTCAAGACACTGAAGCTTTCTTT

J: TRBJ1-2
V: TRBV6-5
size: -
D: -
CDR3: CASSYSDSSNYGYTF
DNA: TGTGCCAGCAGTTACTCGGACAGCTCTAACTATGGCTACACCTTC

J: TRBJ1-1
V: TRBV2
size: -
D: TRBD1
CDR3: CASSLTGHNTEAFF
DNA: TGTGCCAGCAGCCTGACAGGGCATAACACTGAAGCTTTCTTT

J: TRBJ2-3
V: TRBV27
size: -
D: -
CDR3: CASSLSRLTSTDTQYF
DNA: TGTGCCAGCAGTTTATCCAGACTCACTAGCACAGATACGCAGTATTTT

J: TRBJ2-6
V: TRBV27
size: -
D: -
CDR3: CASSFLSSGANVLTF
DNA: TGTGCCAGCAGTTTTCTCAGCTCTGGGGCCAACGTCCTGACTTTC

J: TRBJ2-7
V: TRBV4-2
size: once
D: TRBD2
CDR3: CASSQSAGVAYEQYF
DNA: TGTGCCAGCAGCCAATCAGCGGGGGTTGCCTACGAGCAGTACTTC

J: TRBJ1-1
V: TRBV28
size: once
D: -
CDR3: CASSFHGQSNTEAFF
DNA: TGTGCCAGCAGTTTCCACGGACAGTCGAACACTGAAGCTTTCTTT

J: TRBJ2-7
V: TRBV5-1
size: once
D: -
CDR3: CASSPRDNSYSYEQYF
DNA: TGCGCCAGCAGCCCCCGGGACAACTCCTACTCCTACGAGCAGTACTTC

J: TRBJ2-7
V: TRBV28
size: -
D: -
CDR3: CASSPSTGSYEQYF
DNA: TGTGCCAGCAGTCCCTCCACAGGGTCTTACGAGCAGTACTTC

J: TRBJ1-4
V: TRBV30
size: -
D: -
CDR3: CAWSVRGRSTNEKLFF
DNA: TGTGCCTGGAGTGTACGCGGCCGGTCAACTAATGAAAAACTGTTTTTT

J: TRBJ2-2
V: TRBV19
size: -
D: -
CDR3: CASKDKRNTGELFF
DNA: TGTGCCAGTAAAGACAAGAGGAACACCGGGGAGCTGTTTTTT

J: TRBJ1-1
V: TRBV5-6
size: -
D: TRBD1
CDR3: CASSIYRGTEAFF
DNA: TGTGCCAGCAGCATATACAGGGGCACTGAAGCTTTCTTT

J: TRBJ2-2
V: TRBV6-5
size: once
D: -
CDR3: CASRAPGGELFF
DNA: TGTGCCAGCAGAGCCCCCGGCGGGGAGCTGTTTTTT

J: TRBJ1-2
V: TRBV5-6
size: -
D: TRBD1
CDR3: CASSSITGGIGYTF
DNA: TGTGCCAGCAGCTCGATTACAGGGGGCATTGGCTACACCTTC

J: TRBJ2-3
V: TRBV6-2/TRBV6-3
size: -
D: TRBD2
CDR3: CASSYSGSSTDTQYF
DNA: TGTGCCAGCAGTTATAGCGGGTCAAGCACAGATACGCAGTATTTT

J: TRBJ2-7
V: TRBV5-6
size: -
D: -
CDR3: CASSLPYSEQYF
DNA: TGTGCCAGCAGCTTGCCTTACAGCGAGCAGTACTTC

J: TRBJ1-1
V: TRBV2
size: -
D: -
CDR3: CASSVGRGTEAFF
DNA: TGTGCCAGCAGCGTAGGAAGGGGCACTGAAGCTTTCTTT

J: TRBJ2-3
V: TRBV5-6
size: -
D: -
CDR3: CASSLEVADYEDTQYF
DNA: TGTGCCAGCAGCTTGGAGGTAGCGGACTACGAAGATACGCAGTATTTT